This T cell receptor (beta chain) was identified during a study of T cell responses to AZD1222 COVID-19 vaccine. Study-wide points: There were vaccine-associated CD4 TCRs across spike, dominant at 160-218 and 743-854. Only six people who got AZD1222 tested seropositive at baseline.

V shed 4 bases and J shed 0 bases, with 13 bases lying between them. Germline CDR1 is MDHEN and CDR2 is SYDVKM. The CDR3 consists of 16 residues. With regard to this clone: Its antigen is not identified.

Produced via immunoSEQ multiplex PCR; TCRdb's table is partial and in-frame only. The table has 70,000 to 90,000 clones, about nine tenths seen once; the top ten hold 18%. The material sequenced was peripheral blood, taken 28 days after the second AZD1222 dose. The rearrangement uses TRBV28 and TRBJ2-1, with TRBD1 as a possible D gene (5 bases). This clonotype was sampled from an adult who received the AZD1222 COVID-19 vaccine. This chain's CDR3 is CASSSRVPSSYNEQFF. For the CDR3, the DNA is TGTGCCAGCAGTTCCAGGGTCCCCAGCTCCTACAATGAGCAGTTCTTC.